This TCR beta chain was captured in a study of shared clonotypes between healthy human individuals. Terminally differentiated effector memory CD45RA+ cells were left out of the naive CD8 fraction, which was CD45RO-negative and positively selected for CCR7. Germline-derived CDR1 and CDR2 are SGDLS and YYNGEE. V was cut by 5 bases and J by 0 bases, with 10 bases left in between. The CDR3 has 14 amino acids. TCRdb's copy holds only in-frame clones and misses some; the assay was immunoSEQ multiplex PCR. Of around 2,100,000 clones listed, about 95% were seen once; the top ten hold 1% to 1.5%. Remarks on this clone: The antigen is not known.

Study-wide results and caveats: Across a handful of donors, naive CD4 shared 5% to 6%, naive CD8 more than 3%, memory CD4 roughly 2.2%, memory CD8 about 0.4%.

The chain couples TRBV9 to TRBJ2-3; D gene uncertain. Sequenced: naive CD8+ T cells sorted from blood. The receptor was derived from a man aged 18 to 29 in good health. CDR3 in DNA: TGTGCCAGCAGTATACAGCCTAGCACAGATACGCAGTATTTT. Translated, it gives CASSIQPSTDTQYF.